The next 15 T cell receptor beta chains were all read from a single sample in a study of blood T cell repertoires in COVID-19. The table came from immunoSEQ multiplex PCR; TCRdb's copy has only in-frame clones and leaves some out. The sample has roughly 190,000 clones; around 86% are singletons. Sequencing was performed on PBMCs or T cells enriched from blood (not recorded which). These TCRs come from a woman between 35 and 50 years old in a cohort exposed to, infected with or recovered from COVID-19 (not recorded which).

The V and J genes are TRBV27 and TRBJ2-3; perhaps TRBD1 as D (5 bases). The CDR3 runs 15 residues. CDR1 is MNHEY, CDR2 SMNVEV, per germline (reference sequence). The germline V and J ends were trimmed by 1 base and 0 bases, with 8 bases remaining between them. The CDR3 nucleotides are TGTGCCAGCAGTTTATGGGCAGGGAGCACAGATACGCAGTATTTT. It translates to CASSLWAGSTDTQYF.

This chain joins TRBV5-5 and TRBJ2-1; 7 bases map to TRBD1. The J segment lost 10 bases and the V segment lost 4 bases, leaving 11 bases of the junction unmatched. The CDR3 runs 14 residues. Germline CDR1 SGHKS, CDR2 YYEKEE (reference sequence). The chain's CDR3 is CASSLGTVASEQFF. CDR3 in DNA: TGTGCCAGCAGCCTCGGGACAGTTGCCAGCGAGCAGTTCTTC.

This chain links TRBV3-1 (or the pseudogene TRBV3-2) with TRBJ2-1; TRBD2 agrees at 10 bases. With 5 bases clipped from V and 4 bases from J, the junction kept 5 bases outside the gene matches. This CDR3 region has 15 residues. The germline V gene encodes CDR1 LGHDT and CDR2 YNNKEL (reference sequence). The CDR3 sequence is CASSSSGGEYNEQFF. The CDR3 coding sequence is TGTGCCAGCAGCTCTAGCGGGGGAGAATACAATGAGCAGTTCTTC.

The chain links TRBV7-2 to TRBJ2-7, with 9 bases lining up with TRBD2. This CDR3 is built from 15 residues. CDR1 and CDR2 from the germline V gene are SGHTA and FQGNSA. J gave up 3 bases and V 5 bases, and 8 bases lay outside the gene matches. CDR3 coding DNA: TGTGCCAGCAGCGACCCTCTAGCGGGGTTCTACGAGCAGTACTTC. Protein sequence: CASSDPLAGFYEQYF. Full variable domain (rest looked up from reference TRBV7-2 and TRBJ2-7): GAGVSQSPSNKVTEKGKDVELRCDPISGHTALYWYRQSLGQGLEFLIYFQGNSAPDKSGLPSDRFSAERTGGSVSTLTIQRTQQEDSAVYLCASSDPLAGFYEQYFGPGTRLTVT.

The CDR3 spells CASGSPGESTEAFF. Here the CDR3 DNA reads TGTGCTAGTGGCTCGCCAGGGGAATCCACTGAAGCTTTCTTT. The V and J genes are TRBV12-5 and TRBJ1-1, with D perhaps TRBD1 (6 bases). Germline V gene data show CDR1 as LGHNT and CDR2 as FRNRAP. Trimming shortened V by 6 bases and J by 4 bases, and 15 bases separated the two germline ends. CDR3 size: 14 residues. Supplemented by reference TRBV12-5 and TRBJ1-1, the full variable domain reads DARVTQTPRHKVTEMGQEVTMRCQPILGHNTVFWYRQTMMQGLELLAYFRNRAPLDDSGMPKDRFSAEMPDATLATLKIQPSEPRDSAVYFCASGSPGESTEAFFGQGTRLTVV.

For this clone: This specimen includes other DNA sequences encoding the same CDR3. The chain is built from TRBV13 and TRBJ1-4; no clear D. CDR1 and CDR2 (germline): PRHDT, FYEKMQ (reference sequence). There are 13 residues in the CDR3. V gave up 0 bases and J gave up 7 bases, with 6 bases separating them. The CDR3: CASSLGRGEKLFF. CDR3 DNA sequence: TGTGCCAGCAGCTTAGGCCGGGGTGAAAAACTGTTTTTT.

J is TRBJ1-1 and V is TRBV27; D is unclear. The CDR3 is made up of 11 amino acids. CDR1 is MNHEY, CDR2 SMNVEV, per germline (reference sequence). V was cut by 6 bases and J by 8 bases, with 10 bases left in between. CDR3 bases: TGTGCCAGCAGCCCTCTAAACGAAGCTTTCTTT. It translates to CASSPLNEAFF.

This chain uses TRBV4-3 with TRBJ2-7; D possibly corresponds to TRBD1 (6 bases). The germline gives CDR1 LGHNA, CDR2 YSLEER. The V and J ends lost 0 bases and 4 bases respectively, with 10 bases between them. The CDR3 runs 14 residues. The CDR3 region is CASSQDRGTYEQYF. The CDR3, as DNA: TGCGCCAGCAGCCAAGACAGGGGCACTTACGAGCAGTACTTC.

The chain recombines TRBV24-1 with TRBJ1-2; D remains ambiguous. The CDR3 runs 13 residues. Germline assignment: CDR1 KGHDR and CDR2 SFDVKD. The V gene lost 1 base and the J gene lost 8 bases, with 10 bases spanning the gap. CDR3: CATSDFGLEGYTF. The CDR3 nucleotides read TGTGCCACCAGTGATTTTGGACTCGAAGGCTACACCTTC.

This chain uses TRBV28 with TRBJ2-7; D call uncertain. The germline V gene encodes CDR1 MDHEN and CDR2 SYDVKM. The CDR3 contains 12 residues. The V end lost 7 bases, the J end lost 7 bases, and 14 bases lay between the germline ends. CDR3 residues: CASTIPSREQYF. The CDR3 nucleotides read TGTGCCAGCACCATCCCCTCGAGAGAGCAGTACTTC.

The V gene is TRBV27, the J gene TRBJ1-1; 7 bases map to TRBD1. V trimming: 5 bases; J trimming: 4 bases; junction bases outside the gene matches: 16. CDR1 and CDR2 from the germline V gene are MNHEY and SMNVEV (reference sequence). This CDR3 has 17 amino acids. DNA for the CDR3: TGTGCCAGCAGTCCGCGTGATTTTCGACAGGGAAGCACTGAAGCTTTCTTT. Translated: CASSPRDFRQGSTEAFF.

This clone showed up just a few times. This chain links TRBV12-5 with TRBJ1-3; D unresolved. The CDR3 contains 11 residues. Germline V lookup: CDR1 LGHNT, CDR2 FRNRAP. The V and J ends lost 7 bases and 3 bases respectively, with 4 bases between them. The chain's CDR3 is CASAFGNTIYF. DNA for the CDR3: TGTGCTAGTGCCTTTGGAAACACCATATATTTT.

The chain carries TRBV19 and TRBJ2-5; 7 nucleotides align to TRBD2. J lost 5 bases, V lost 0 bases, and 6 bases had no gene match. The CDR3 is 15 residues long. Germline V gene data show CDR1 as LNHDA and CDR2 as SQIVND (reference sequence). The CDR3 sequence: CASSIDPRAGETQYF. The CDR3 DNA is TGTGCCAGTAGTATAGACCCGAGAGCGGGGGAGACCCAGTACTTC.

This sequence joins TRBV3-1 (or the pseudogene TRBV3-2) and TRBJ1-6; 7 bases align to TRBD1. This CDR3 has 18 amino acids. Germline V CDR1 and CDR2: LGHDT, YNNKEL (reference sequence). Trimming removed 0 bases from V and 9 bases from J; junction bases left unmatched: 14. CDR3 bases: TGTGCCAGCAGCCAAGAAAGCCCCCGACAGGGTTGGGTTTCACCCCTCCACTTT. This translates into CASSQESPRQGWVSPLHF.

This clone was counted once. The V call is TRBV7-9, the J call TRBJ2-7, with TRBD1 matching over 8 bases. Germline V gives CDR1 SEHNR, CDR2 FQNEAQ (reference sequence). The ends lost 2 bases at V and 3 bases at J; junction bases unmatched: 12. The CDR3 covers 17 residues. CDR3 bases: TGTGCCAGCAGCTTATCTTCCCGGAGGACAGGGCACTACGAGCAGTACTTC. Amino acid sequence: CASSLSSRRTGHYEQYF.